This T cell receptor (beta chain) comes out of a study of CDR3 diversity in severe acne. TCRdb reanalysed the PCR reads using MiXCR and keeps one entry per CDR3 protein. The data show tens of thousands of distinct CDR3 sequences, with 51% seen just once and about 13% held by the top ten. The germline V gene has CDR1 SGDLS and CDR2 YYNGEE. The CDR3 is made up of 15 amino acids. As for this clonotype: The junction shows a germline mismatch at one end, possibly a read error.

What was sequenced was blood. This TCR derives from a male donor in good health, without acne. V is TRBV9 and J is TRBJ1-2, with 7 bases lining up with TRBD1. The CDR3 is CVSSGRGTAIYGYTF. The CDR3 nucleotides are TGTGTCAGCAGCGGACGTGGGACAGCAATCTATGGCTACACCTTC.